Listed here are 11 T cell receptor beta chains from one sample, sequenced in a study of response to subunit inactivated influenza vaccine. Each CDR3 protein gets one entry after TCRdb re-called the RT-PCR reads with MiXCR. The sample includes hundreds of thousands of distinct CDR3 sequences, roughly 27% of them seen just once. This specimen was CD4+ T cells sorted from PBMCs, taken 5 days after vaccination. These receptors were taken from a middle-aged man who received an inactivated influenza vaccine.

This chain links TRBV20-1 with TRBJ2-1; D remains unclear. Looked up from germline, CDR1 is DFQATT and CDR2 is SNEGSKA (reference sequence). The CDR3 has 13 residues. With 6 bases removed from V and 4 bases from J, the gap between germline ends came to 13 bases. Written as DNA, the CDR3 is TGCAGTGCGAAACGACCCTCTTACAATGAGCAGTTCTTC. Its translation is CSAKRPSYNEQFF.

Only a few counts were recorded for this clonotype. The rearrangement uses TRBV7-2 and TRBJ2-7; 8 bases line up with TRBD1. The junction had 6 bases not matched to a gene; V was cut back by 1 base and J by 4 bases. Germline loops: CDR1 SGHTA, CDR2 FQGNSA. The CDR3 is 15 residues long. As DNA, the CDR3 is TGTGCCAGCAGCTTAGATGGGACAGGTCTATACGAGCAGTACTTC. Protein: CASSLDGTGLYEQYF.

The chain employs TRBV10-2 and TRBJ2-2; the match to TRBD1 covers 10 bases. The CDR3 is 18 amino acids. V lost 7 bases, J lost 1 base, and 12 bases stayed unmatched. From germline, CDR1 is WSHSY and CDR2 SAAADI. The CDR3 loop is CASTPGQGVPLNTGELFF. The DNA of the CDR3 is TGCGCCAGCACTCCCGGACAGGGGGTCCCCCTGAACACCGGGGAGCTGTTTTTT.

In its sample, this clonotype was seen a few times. CDR3 sequence: CASRPDPWSGEKLFF. As DNA, the CDR3 is TGTGCCAGCAGACCCGACCCCTGGAGTGGTGAAAAACTGTTTTTT. The chain employs TRBV12-3 or TRBV12-4 and TRBJ1-4; D uncertain. V was clipped by 6 bases and J by 7 bases, with 18 bases between them. There are 15 residues in the CDR3.

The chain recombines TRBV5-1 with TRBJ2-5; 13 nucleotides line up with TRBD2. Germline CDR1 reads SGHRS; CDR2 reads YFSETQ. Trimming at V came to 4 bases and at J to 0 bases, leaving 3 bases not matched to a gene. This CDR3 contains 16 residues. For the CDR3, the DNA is TGCGCCAGCAGCCCGGGGACTAGCGGGGACCAAGAGACCCAGTACTTC. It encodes CASSPGTSGDQETQYF.

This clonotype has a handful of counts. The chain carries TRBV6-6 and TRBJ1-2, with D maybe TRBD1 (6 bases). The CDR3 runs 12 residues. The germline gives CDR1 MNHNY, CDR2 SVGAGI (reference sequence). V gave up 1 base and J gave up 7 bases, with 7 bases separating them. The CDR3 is CASSYFRGGYTF. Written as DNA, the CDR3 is TGTGCCAGCAGTTACTTCAGGGGTGGCTACACCTTC.

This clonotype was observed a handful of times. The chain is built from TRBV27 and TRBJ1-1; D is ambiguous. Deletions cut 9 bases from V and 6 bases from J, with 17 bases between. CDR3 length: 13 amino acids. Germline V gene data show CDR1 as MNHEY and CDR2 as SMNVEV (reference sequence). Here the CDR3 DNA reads TGTGCCAGGATAAAAACTCTACGGTCTGAAGCTTTCTTT. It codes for CARIKTLRSEAFF.

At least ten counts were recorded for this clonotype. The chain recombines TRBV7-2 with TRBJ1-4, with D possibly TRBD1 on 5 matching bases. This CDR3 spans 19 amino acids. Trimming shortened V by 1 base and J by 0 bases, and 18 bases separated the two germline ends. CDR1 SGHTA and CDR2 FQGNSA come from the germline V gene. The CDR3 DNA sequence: TGTGCCAGCAGCTTAGTCGCAGGGTATGGGACTACAACTAATGAAAAACTGTTTTTT. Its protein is CASSLVAGYGTTTNEKLFF.

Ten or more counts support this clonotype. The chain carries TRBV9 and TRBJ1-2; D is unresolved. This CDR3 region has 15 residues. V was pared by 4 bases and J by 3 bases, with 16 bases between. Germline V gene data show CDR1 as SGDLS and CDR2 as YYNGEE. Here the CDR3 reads CASSPLGGIDYGYTF. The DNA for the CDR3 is TGTGCCAGCAGCCCACTTGGTGGGATCGACTATGGCTACACCTTC.

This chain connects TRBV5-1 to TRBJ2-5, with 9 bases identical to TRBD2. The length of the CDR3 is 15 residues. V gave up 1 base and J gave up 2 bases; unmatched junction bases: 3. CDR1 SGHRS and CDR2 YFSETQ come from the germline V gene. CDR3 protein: CASSLRSGRQETQYF. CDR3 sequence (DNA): TGCGCCAGCAGCTTGCGTAGCGGGAGACAAGAGACCCAGTACTTC.

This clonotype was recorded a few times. This CDR3 is CASSFLAGKGETQYF. In nucleotides, the CDR3 is TGTGCCAGCAGTTTTCTAGCGGGGAAAGGAGAGACCCAGTACTTC. The J gene is TRBJ2-5, the V gene TRBV12-3 or TRBV12-4; 9 nucleotides match TRBD2. This CDR3 contains 15 residues. The trim removed 3 bases at V and 4 bases at J, leaving 6 bases unmatched.